The clone carrying this T cell receptor beta chain was counted at least ten times. These data originate in a study of patients with pleural tuberculosis. This CDR3 has 14 amino acids. The germline CDR1 and CDR2 sequences are LGHNA and YNFKEQ. With 4 bases removed from V and 2 bases from J, the gap between germline ends came to 10 bases. Using its own MiXCR run on the reads, TCRdb lists one record per CDR3 protein. The table records 45,000 to 60,000 distinct CDR3 sequences, 7.3% of them present only once. The V and J genes are TRBV4-2 and TRBJ2-3; unclear D gene. This sequence originates from a human donor with pleural tuberculosis. The CDR3 bases are TGTGCCAGCAGCCCCTTCAAAGACACAGATACGCAGTATTTT. Protein: CASSPFKDTDTQYF.